The source of this T cell receptor beta chain is a study of blood T cell repertoires in COVID-19. Study as a whole: Collection of acute and convalescent COVID-19 samples took place in the United States, Italy and Spain. Sample material is recorded as cDNA or gDNA derived from T cells, B-cell-depleted T cells, or PBMCs.

Authors' processing steps: For nucleated cells, counts were estimated from reference gene primer amplification. The repertoire was sequenced with immunoSEQ multiplex PCR; TCRdb's copy has only in-frame clones and lacks some. The V and J calls and the clone size are those of that table, but D and trimming were determined from the DNA. The table records some 210,000 clones, about four fifths of them present only once. Germline V gene lookup returns CDR1 LGHNA and CDR2 YSLEER. J gave up 3 bases and V 0 bases, and 5 bases lay outside the gene matches. The CDR3 sequence is 15 residues long. This receptor was obtained from a woman aged 40 to 50 with acute or convalescent COVID-19. V and J are TRBV4-3 and TRBJ2-7; 7 positions agree with TRBD1. The sequenced sample consisted of peripheral blood. CDR3 sequence (DNA): TGCGCCAGCAGCCAAGATCGGGACAGATTCTACGAGCAGTACTTC. Amino acid sequence: CASSQDRDRFYEQYF.